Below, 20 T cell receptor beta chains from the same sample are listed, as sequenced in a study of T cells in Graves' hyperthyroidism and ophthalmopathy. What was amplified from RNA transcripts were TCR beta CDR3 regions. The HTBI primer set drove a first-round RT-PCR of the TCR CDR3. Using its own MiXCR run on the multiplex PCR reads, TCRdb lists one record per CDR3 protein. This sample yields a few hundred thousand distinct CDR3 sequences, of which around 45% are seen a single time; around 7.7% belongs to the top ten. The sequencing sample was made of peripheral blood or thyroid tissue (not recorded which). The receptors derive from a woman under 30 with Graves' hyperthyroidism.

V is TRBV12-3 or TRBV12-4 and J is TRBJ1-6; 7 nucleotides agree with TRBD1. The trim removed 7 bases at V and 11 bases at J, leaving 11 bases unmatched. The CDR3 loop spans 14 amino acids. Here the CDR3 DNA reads TGTGCCAGCATCCCGAGGGGACAGAGGCCACCCCTCCACTTT. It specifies CASIPRGQRPPLHF.

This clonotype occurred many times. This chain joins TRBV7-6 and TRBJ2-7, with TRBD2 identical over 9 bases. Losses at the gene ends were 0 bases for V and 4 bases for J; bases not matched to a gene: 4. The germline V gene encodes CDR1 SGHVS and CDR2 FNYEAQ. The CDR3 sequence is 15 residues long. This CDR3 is CASSLASTSGYEQYF. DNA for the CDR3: TGTGCCAGCAGCTTAGCGTCGACTAGCGGTTACGAGCAGTACTTC.

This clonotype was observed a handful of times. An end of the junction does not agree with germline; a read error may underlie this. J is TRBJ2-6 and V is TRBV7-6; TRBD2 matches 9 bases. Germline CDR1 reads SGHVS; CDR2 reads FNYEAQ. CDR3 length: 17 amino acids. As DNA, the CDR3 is TGTGCCAGCAGCTTATTGCGGTGGGCTAGCGGGGTCAACGTCCTGACTTTC. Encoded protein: CASSLLRWASGVNVLTF. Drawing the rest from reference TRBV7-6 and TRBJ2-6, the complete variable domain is GAGVSQSPRYKVTKRGQDVALRCDPISGHVSLYWYRQALGQGPEFLTYFNYEAQQDKSGLPNDRFSAERPEGSISTLTIQRTEQRDSAMYRCASSLLRWASGVNVLTFGAGSRLTVL.

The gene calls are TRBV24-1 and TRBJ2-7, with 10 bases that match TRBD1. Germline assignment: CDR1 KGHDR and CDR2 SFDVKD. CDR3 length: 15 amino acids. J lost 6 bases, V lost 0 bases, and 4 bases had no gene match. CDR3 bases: TGTGCCACCAGTGATTTGTCCGGGACAGGGGCCGAGCAGTACTTC. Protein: CATSDLSGTGAEQYF.

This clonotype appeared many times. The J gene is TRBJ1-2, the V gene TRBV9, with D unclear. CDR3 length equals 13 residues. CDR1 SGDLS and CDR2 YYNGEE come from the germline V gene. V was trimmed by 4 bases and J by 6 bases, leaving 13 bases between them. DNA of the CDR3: TGTGCCAGCAGCCTTACCCCTCTACATGGCTACACCTTC. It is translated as CASSLTPLHGYTF.

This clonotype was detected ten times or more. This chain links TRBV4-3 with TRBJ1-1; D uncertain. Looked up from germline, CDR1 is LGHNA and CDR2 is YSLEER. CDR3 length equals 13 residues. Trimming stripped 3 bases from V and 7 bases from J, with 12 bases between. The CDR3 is CASSHIPGDEAFF. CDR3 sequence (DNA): TGCGCCAGCAGCCACATCCCGGGAGATGAAGCTTTCTTT.

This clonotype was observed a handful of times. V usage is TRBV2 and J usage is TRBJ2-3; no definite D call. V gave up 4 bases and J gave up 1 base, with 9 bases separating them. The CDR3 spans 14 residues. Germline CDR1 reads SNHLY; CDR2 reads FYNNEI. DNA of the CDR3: TGTGCCAGCAGTGTGGAATATGGCACAGATACGCAGTATTTT. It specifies CASSVEYGTDTQYF.

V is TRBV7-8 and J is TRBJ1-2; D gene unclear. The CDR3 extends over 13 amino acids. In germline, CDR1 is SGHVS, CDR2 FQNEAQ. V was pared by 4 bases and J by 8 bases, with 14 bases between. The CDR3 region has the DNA TGTGCCAGCAGCTCCGCACGTGGAAACGGCTACACCTTC. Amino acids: CASSSARGNGYTF.

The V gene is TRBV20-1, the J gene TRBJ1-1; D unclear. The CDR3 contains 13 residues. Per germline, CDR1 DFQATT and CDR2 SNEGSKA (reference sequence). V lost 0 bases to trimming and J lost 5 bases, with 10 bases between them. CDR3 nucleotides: TGCAGTGCTAGAGATAAGGGTAGTACTGAAGCTTTCTTT. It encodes CSARDKGSTEAFF.

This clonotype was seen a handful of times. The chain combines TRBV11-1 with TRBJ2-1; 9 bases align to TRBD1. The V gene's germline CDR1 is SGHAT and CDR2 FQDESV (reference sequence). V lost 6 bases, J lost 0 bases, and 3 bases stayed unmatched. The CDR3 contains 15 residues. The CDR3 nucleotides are TGTGCCAGCAGTGCGGACAGGGGCTCCTACAATGAGCAGTTCTTC. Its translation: CASSADRGSYNEQFF.

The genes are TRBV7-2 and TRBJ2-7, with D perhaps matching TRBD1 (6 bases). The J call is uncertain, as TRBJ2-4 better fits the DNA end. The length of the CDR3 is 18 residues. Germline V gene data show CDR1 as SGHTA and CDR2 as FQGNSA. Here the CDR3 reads CASSSRDDRFLAKNIQYF. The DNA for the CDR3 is TGTGCCAGCAGCTCCCGGGACGACAGGTTCTTGGCCAAAAACATTCAGTACTTC.

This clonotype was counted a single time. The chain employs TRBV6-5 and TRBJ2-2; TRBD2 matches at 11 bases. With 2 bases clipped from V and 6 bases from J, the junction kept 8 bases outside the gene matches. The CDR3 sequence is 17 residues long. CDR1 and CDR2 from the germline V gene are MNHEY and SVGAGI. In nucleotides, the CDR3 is TGTGCCAGCAGTTACCCATCACTAGCGGGAGTGGCCGGGGAGCTGTTTTTT. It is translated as CASSYPSLAGVAGELFF.

The CDR3 is CSVLGQGNKVDGYTF. The DNA of the CDR3 is TGCAGCGTCCTGGGACAGGGTAATAAGGTCGACGGCTACACCTTC. The chain employs TRBV29-1 and TRBJ1-2, with 9 bases lining up with TRBD1. Germline V gene lookup returns CDR1 SQVTM and CDR2 ANQGSEA. The CDR3 spans 15 residues. V shed 6 bases and J 8 bases; nucleotides not matched to a gene: 16.

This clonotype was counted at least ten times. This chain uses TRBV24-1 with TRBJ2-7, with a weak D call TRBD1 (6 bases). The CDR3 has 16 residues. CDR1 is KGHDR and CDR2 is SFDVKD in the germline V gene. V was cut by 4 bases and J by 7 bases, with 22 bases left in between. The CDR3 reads CATSDRSTGRSEEQYF. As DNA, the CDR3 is TGTGCCACCAGTGACCGATCAACAGGGCGGTCCGAAGAGCAGTACTTC.

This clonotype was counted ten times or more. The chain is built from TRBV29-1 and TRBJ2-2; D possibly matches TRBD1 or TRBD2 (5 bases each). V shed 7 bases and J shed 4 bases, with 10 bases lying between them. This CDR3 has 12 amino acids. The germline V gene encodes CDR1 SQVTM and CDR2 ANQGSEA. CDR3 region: CSAGTITGELFF. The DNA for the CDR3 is TGCAGCGCTGGGACCATCACCGGGGAGCTGTTTTTT.

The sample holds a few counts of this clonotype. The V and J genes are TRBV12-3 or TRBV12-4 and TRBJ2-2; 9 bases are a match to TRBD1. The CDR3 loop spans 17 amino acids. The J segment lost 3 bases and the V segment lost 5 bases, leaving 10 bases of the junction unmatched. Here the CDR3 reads CASSMGQGVWDTGELFF. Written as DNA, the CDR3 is TGTGCCAGCAGTATGGGACAGGGTGTCTGGGACACCGGGGAGCTGTTTTTT.

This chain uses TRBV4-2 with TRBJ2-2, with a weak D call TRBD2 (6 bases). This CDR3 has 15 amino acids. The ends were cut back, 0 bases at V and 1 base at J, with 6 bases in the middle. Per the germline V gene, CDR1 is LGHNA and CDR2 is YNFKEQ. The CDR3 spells CASSQDSGNTGELFF. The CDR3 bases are TGTGCCAGCAGCCAAGATAGCGGGAACACCGGGGAGCTGTTTTTT.

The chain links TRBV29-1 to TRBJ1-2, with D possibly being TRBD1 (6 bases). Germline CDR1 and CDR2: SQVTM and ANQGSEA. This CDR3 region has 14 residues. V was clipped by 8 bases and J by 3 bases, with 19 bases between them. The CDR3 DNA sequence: TGCAGCTTGGATGGGACATATGACTACTATGGCTACACCTTC. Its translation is CSLDGTYDYYGYTF.

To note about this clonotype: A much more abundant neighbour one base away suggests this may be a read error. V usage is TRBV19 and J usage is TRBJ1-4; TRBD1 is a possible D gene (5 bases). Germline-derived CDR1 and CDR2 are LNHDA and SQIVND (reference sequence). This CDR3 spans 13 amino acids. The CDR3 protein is CASSPGDGEKLSF. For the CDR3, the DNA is TGTGCCAGTAGTCCGGGGGACGGTGAAAAACTGTCTTTT.

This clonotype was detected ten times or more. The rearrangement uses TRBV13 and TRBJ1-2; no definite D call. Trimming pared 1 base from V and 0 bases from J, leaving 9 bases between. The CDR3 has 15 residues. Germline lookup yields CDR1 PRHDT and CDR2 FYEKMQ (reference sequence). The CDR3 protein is CASSLVQNTNYGYTF. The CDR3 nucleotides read TGTGCCAGCAGCTTAGTACAGAACACTAACTATGGCTACACCTTC.